Reported below is one TCR beta chain. Its antigen is as yet unknown. This PCR relied on a set of 60 Vbeta primers and 13 Jbeta primers. Using immunoSEQ multiplex PCR, the repertoire was profiled, and TCRdb retains in-frame clones only, with some absent. The sample has over 150,000 clones, 70% to 90% seen once. Germline values: CDR1 MGHRA, CDR2 YSYEKL. The CDR3 is made up of 15 amino acids. These data belong to a study of cytomegalovirus exposure and HLA in healthy donors. Broader study findings: There were about 160 TCR beta chains listed as cytomegalovirus-associated. Later work showed greater clonal expansion in HLA-associated TCR beta chains than in equally common others.

The receptor's source is a woman between 40 and 50 years old in good health and CMV-seropositive. Sequencing was performed on PBMCs. The V and J genes are TRBV4-1 and TRBJ2-5, with 11 bases fitting TRBD2. The J call may be wrong; the DNA end is better matched by TRBJ2-7. CDR3 protein: CASSQPGLAAFEQYF. CDR3 coding DNA: TGCGCCAGCAGCCAACCGGGACTAGCGGCTTTCGAGCAGTACTTC.